This T cell receptor beta chain emerged from a study of cytomegalovirus exposure and HLA in healthy donors. Study-level findings and limits: In vitro work confirmed that a few CMV-associated chains recognize CMV antigens.

The CDR3 consists of 15 residues. V was shortened by 3 bases and J by 4 bases, with 16 bases between the two germline ends. Germline lookup yields CDR1 LNHDA and CDR2 SQIVND (reference sequence). Method: immunoSEQ multiplex PCR; TCRdb's copy keeps in-frame clones and lacks some. The table includes a few hundred thousand clones, 87% detected once. Points on this clone: The target antigen is unknown.

The receptor's source is a man between 18 and 29 years old in good health and CMV-seropositive. The sample was PBMCs. V gene TRBV19 combines with J gene TRBJ2-7; D gene ambiguous. This chain's CDR3 is CASSIDSPPGYEQYF. In DNA, the CDR3 is TGTGCCAGTAGTATCGACTCTCCCCCAGGTTACGAGCAGTACTTC. Together with reference TRBV19 and TRBJ2-7, the CDR3 gives the full variable domain: DGGITQSPKYLFRKEGQNVTLSCEQNLNHDAMYWYRQDPGQGLRLIYYSQIVNDFQKGDIAEGYSVSREKKESFPLTVTSAQKNPTAFYLCASSIDSPPGYEQYFGPGTRLTVT.